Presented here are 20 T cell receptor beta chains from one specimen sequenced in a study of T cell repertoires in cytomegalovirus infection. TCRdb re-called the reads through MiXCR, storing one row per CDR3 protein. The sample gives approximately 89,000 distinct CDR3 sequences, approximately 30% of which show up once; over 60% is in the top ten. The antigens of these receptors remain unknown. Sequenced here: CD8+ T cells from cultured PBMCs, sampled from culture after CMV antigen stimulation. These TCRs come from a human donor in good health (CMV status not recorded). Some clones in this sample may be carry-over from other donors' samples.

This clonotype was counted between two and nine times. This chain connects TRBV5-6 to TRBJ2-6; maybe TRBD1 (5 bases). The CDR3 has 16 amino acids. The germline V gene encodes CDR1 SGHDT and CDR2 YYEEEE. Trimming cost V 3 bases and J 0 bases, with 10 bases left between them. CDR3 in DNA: TGTGCCAGCAGCTGGGGCCAGAACTCTGGGGCCAACGTCCTGACTTTC. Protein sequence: CASSWGQNSGANVLTF. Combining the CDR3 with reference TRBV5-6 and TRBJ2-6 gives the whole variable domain DAGVTQSPTHLIKTRGQQVTLRCSPKSGHDTVSWYQQALGQGPQFIFQYYEEEERQRGNFPDRFSGHQFPNYSSELNVNALLLGDSALYLCASSWGQNSGANVLTFGAGSRLTVL.

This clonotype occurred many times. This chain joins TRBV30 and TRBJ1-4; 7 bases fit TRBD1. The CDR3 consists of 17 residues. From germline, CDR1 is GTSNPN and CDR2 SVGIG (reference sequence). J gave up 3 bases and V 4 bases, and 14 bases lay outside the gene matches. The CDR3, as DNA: TGTGCCTGGATCCCGGGACAGACTTCCGAGGCTAATGAAAAACTGTTTTTT. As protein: CAWIPGQTSEANEKLFF.

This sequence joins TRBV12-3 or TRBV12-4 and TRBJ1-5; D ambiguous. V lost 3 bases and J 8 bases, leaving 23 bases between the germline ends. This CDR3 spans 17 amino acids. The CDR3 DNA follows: TGTGCCAGCAGTTTCCCTCCTGTGGGCAGTCTTCGGGAGCCCCAGCATTTT. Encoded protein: CASSFPPVGSLREPQHF.

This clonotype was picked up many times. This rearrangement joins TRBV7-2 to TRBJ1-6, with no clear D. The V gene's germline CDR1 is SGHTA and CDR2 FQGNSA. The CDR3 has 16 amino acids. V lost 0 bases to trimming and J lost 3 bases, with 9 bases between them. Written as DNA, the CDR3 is TGTGCCAGCAGCTTAGCAGCTGGGTACTATAATTCACCCCTCCACTTT. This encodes CASSLAAGYYNSPLHF.

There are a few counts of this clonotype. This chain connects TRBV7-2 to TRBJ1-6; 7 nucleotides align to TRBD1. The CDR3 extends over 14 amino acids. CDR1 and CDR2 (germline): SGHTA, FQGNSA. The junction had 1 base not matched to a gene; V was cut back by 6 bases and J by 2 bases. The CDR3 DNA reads TGTGCCAGCAGGGGGACAGCCTATAATTCACCCCTCCACTTT. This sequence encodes CASRGTAYNSPLHF.

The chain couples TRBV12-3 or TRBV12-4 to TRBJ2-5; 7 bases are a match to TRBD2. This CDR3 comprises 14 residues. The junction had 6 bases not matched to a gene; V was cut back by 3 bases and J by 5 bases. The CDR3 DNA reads TGTGCCAGCAGTTTCGTTCTGCGGGGGGAGACCCAGTACTTC. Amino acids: CASSFVLRGETQYF.

The CDR3 region is CASSHSWETQYF. As DNA, the CDR3 is TGTGCCAGCAGCCACTCTTGGGAGACCCAGTACTTC. The rearrangement uses TRBV14 and TRBJ2-5; no clear D. V lost 3 bases to trimming and J lost 5 bases, with 7 bases between them. Germline V gene sequence: CDR1 SGHDN, CDR2 FVKESK. This CDR3 contains 12 residues. The whole variable domain, filled in from reference TRBV14 and TRBJ2-5, reads EAGVTQFPSHSVIEKGQTVTLRCDPISGHDNLYWYRRVMGKEIKFLLHFVKESKQDESGMPNNRFLAERTGGTYSTLKVQPAELEDSGVYFCASSHSWETQYFGPGTRLLVL.

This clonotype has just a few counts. The CDR3 DNA sequence: TGTGCCAGCAGCCCTGGACAGCAGTACAATGAGCAGTTCTTC. The encoded protein is CASSPGQQYNEQFF. V and J are TRBV5-8 and TRBJ2-1, with D tentatively TRBD1 (6 bases). The CDR3 covers 14 residues. Per germline, CDR1 SGHTS and CDR2 YDEGEE. Deletions cut 4 bases from V and 4 bases from J, with 12 bases between.

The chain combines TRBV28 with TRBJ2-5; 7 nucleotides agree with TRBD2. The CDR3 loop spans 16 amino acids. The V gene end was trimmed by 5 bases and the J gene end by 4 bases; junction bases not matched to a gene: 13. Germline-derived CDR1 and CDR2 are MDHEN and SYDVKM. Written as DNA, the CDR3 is TGTGCCAGCAGTCCGATTGGGAGGGGTCATCGAGAGACCCAGTACTTC. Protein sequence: CASSPIGRGHRETQYF.

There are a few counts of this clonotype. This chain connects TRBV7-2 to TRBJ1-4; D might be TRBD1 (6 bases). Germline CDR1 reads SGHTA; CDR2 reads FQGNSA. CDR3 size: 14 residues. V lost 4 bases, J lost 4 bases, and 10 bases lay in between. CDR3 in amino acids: CASSSTGGNEKLFF. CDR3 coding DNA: TGTGCCAGCAGCTCGACAGGCGGTAATGAAAAACTGTTTTTT.

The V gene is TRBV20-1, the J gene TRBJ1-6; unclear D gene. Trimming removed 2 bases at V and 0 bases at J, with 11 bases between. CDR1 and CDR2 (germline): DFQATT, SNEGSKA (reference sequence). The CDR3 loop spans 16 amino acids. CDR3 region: CSARYPPGSYNSPLHF. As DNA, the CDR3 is TGCAGTGCTAGATATCCTCCGGGCTCCTATAATTCACCCCTCCACTTT.

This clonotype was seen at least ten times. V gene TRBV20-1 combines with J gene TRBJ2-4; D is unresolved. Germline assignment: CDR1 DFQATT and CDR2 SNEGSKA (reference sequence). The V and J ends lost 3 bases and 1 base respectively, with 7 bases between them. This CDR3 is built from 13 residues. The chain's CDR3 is CSARGMAKNIQYF. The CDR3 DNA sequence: TGCAGTGCTAGGGGGATGGCCAAAAACATTCAGTACTTC.

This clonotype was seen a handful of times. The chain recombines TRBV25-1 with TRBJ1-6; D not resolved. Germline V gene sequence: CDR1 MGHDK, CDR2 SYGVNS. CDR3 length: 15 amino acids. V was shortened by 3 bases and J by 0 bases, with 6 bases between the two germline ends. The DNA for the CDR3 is TGTGCCAGCAGTGATTTCAACTCCTATAATTCACCCCTCCACTTT. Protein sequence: CASSDFNSYNSPLHF.

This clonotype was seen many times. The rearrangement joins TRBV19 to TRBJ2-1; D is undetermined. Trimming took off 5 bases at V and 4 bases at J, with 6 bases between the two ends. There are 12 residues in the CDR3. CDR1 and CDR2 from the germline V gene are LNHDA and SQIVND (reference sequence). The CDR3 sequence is CASSPVYNEQFF. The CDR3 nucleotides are TGTGCCAGTAGTCCCGTTTACAATGAGCAGTTCTTC.

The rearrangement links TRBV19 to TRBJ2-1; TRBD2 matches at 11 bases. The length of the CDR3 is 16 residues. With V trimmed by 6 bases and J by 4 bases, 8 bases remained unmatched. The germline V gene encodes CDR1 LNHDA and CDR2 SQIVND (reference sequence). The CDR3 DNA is TGTGCCAGTAGCCTCATAGCGGGGGGGGTTTACAATGAGCAGTTCTTC. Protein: CASSLIAGGVYNEQFF.

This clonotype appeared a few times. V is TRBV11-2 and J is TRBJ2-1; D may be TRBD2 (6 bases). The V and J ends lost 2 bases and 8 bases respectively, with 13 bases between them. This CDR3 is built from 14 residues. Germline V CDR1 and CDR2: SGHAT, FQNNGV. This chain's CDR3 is CASSLLAGMDEQFF. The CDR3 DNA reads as TGTGCCAGCAGCTTATTGGCGGGGATGGATGAGCAGTTCTTC.

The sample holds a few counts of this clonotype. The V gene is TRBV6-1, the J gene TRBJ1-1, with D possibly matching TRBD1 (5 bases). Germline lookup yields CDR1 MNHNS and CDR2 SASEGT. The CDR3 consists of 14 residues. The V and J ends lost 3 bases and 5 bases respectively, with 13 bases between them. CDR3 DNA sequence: TGTGCCAGCAGTGAGGGACCCCCAAGGACTGAAGCTTTCTTT. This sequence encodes CASSEGPPRTEAFF.

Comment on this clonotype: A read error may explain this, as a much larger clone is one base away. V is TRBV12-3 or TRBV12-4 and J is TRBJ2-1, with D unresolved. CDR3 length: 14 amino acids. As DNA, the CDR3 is TGTGCCGGCAGTTTGTTGCCCCACGGGAATGAGCAGTTCTTC. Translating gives CAGSLLPHGNEQFF.

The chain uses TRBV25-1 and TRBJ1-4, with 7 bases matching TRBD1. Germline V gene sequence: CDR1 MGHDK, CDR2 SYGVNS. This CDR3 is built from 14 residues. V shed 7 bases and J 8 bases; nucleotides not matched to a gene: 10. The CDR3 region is CASTPGTASEKLFF. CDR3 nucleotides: TGTGCCAGCACCCCCGGGACAGCGTCAGAAAAACTGTTTTTT.

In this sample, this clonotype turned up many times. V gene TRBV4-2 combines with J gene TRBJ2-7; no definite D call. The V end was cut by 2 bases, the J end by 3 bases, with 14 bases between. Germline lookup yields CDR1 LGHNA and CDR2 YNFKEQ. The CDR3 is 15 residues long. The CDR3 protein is CASSQYVGGIYEQYF. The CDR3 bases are TGTGCCAGCAGCCAATATGTCGGTGGAATCTACGAGCAGTACTTC.